This record covers a single T cell receptor beta chain. The antigen is undetermined. This entry is derived from a study of blood T cells in healthy people across ages. Study in general: Per every two T cells, about one barcoded beta molecule was captured by template switching.

Using a J-beta primer mix together with a sample-barcoded 5' primer, a second PCR was run for about 6 to 11 cycles. A single record per CDR3 protein comes from TCRdb applying MiXCR to the 5' RACE reads. The sample lists 1.5 million or so distinct CDR3 sequences, approximately 40% occurring once. J gave up 4 bases and V 1 base, and 21 bases lay outside the gene matches. Germline V gene sequence: CDR1 LGHDT, CDR2 YNNKEL (reference sequence). The CDR3 loop spans 21 amino acids. Samples each had at least 5.5 micrograms of total RNA extracted. The study, taken as a whole, reports: Higher diversity, along with more naive CD4+ cells, distinguished long-lived donors from aged donors. PBMCs that were unsorted prevented a conclusive naive versus antigen-experienced comparison.

V is TRBV3-1 and J is TRBJ2-1; TRBD1 agrees at 8 bases. This TCR was sampled from a woman in her late teens or twenties in good health. The sample consisted of blood. Here the CDR3 reads CASSQGLAGGGFSGLYNEQFF. In nucleotides, the CDR3 is TGTGCCAGCAGCCAAGGTCTCGCAGGGGGCGGGTTCAGCGGACTTTACAATGAGCAGTTCTTC.